Sequencing of this T cell receptor (beta chain) was carried out in a study of CD8 T cells in ankylosing spondylitis. By quantitative 5'-RACE with molecular barcodes, the TCR beta libraries were made. A single record per CDR3 protein comes from TCRdb applying MiXCR to the 5' RACE reads. Here the sample spans about 800,000 distinct CDR3 sequences, approximately 10% being singletons. Germline-derived CDR1 and CDR2 are DFQATT and SNEGSKA (reference sequence). V gave up 7 bases and J gave up 7 bases, with 16 bases separating them. CDR3 length: 12 amino acids. As regards this clonotype: Its antigen remains unidentified.

Study-wide findings and caveats: Significant enrichment of disease-linked clones was reportedly seen in matched ankylosing spondylitis synovial fluid. Ankylosing spondylitis blood appeared to carry a characteristic TCR beta motif of roughly 8 highly homologous variants.

This chain links TRBV20-1 with TRBJ2-5; D is undetermined. The receptor was isolated from a male donor with ankylosing spondylitis. Sequenced input: blood, either unsorted or a sorted T cell fraction (not recorded which). Here the CDR3 DNA reads TGCAGTGTTACACCTCTGTCCCGGACCCAGTACTTC. It specifies CSVTPLSRTQYF.